The 24 T cell receptor beta chains below all came from one sample that was sequenced in a study of blood T cell repertoires in COVID-19. Data came from immunoSEQ multiplex PCR; TCRdb stores just in-frame clones and leaves some out. This table has 250,000 to 300,000 clones, around 86% appearing once. Material: peripheral blood. Receptor source: a woman aged 60-75 years with active or convalescent COVID-19.

The chain links TRBV4-2 to TRBJ1-2; possibly TRBD1 for D (6 bases). The V gene lost 5 bases and the J gene lost 5 bases, with 18 bases spanning the gap. This CDR3 has 15 amino acids. Germline V CDR1 and CDR2: LGHNA, YNFKEQ. CDR3 bases: TGTGCCAGCAGCGCCGCTACAGGGCTGGGTTATGGCTACACCTTC. Residues: CASSAATGLGYGYTF.

This clone was counted a single time. The V and J genes are TRBV19 and TRBJ1-1, with unresolved D. The CDR3 covers 14 residues. Trimming shortened V by 3 bases and J by 1 base, and 9 bases separated the two germline ends. CDR1 and CDR2 from the germline V gene are LNHDA and SQIVND (reference sequence). CDR3: CASSIRGRNTEAFF. CDR3 bases: TGTGCCAGTAGTATTCGAGGGAGGAACACTGAAGCTTTCTTT.

The chain couples TRBV12-3 or TRBV12-4 to TRBJ1-2; unclear D gene. The CDR3 sequence is 13 residues long. With 11 bases removed from V and 8 bases from J, the gap between germline ends came to 21 bases. CDR3 amino acids: CAPVVSGPTGYTF. Here the CDR3 DNA reads TGTGCCCCCGTCGTCTCTGGGCCGACCGGCTACACCTTC.

The rearrangement joins TRBV30 to TRBJ1-2, with D unclear. The CDR3 has 13 amino acids. V was clipped by 3 bases and J by 0 bases, with 8 bases between them. CDR1 is GTSNPN, CDR2 SVGIG, per germline (reference sequence). In nucleotides, the CDR3 is TGTGCCTGGAGCCCCAGCGCTAACTATGGCTACACCTTC. This translates into CAWSPSANYGYTF. The full variable domain, rest sourced from reference TRBV30 and TRBJ1-2, is SQTIHQWPATLVQPVGSPLSLECTVEGTSNPNLYWYRQAAGRGLQLLFYSVGIGQISSEVPQNLSASRPQDRQFILSSKKLLLSDSGFYLCAWSPSANYGYTFGSGTRLTVV.

The gene calls are TRBV7-3 and TRBJ2-7, with 7 bases identical to TRBD2. The trim removed 8 bases at V and 7 bases at J, leaving 11 bases unmatched. The CDR3 contains 13 residues. Germline V gene lookup returns CDR1 SGHTA and CDR2 FQGTGA. The CDR3: CASSVTSRREQYF. The CDR3 DNA reads TGTGCCAGCTCCGTGACTAGCCGGAGGGAGCAGTACTTC.

The chain is built from TRBV4-1 and TRBJ2-4; D is possibly TRBD1 (5 bases). There are 16 residues in the CDR3. Trimming left V 1 base short and J 0 bases short, with 10 bases between. Germline values: CDR1 MGHRA, CDR2 YSYEKL. The chain's CDR3 is CASSQGSGLAKNIQYF. The CDR3 DNA follows: TGCGCCAGCAGCCAAGGGTCAGGGTTAGCCAAAAACATTCAGTACTTC.

The chain is built from TRBV4-3 and TRBJ2-2; possibly TRBD2 for D (6 bases). V shed 0 bases and J shed 4 bases, with 9 bases lying between them. Germline V lookup: CDR1 LGHNA, CDR2 YSLEER. The CDR3 spans 15 residues. In DNA, the CDR3 is TGCGCCAGCAGCCAAGAACTAGCCCGCACCGGGGAGCTGTTTTTT. Translated, it gives CASSQELARTGELFF.

The chain is built from TRBV5-5 and TRBJ2-3; 8 bases match TRBD2. The CDR3 is made up of 16 amino acids. The germline V gene has CDR1 SGHKS and CDR2 YYEKEE (reference sequence). J gave up 2 bases and V 4 bases, and 9 bases lay outside the gene matches. The CDR3 sequence is CASSPLLAADTDTQYF. The CDR3 bases are TGTGCCAGCAGCCCCCTACTAGCGGCTGACACAGATACGCAGTATTTT. Complete variable domain (other parts from reference TRBV5-5 and TRBJ2-3): DAGVTQSPTHLIKTRGQQVTLRCSPISGHKSVSWYQQVLGQGPQFIFQYYEKEERGRGNFPDRFSARQFPNYSSELNVNALLLGDSALYLCASSPLLAADTDTQYFGPGTRLTVL.

This chain links TRBV10-3 with TRBJ2-2; D is possibly TRBD1 (6 bases). Germline V gene sequence: CDR1 ENHRY, CDR2 SYGVKD. The CDR3 is 14 residues long. Trimming shortened V by 10 bases and J by 8 bases, and 20 bases separated the two germline ends. The CDR3 sequence: CATRTGGDGGELFF. CDR3 coding DNA: TGTGCCACAAGGACTGGGGGCGACGGTGGGGAGCTGTTTTTT.

Concerning this clone: The junction departs from the called germline gene at one end, perhaps through a read error. The chain couples TRBV12-3 or TRBV12-4 to TRBJ1-2; D uncertain. This CDR3 is built from 8 residues. CDR3 sequence reads: CASSPSSF. CDR3 nucleotides: TGTGCCAGCAGTCCCTCCTCCTTC.

The chain joins TRBV27 to TRBJ2-5, with a tentative D call TRBD2 (6 bases). CDR1 and CDR2 (germline): MNHEY, SMNVEV (reference sequence). The CDR3 totals 15 residues. Trimming removed 5 bases at V and 1 base at J, with 14 bases between. DNA for the CDR3: TGTGCCAGCAGTCCGGGACTCCTGATCCAAGAGACCCAGTACTTC. Residues: CASSPGLLIQETQYF.

The V gene is TRBV4-3, the J gene TRBJ2-5; 15 nucleotides align to TRBD2. The CDR3 extends over 18 amino acids. V trimming: 0 bases; J trimming: 6 bases; junction bases outside the gene matches: 8. The V gene's germline CDR1 is LGHNA and CDR2 YSLEER. In DNA form, the CDR3 reads TGCGCCAGCAGCCAAGAATTAGGACTAGCGGGGGGGCAAAAGACCCAGTACTTC. The encoded protein is CASSQELGLAGGQKTQYF.

The chain employs TRBV4-2 and TRBJ2-4, with D unclear. V lost 1 base and J lost 0, with 13 bases in between. The germline V gene encodes CDR1 LGHNA and CDR2 YNFKEQ. The CDR3 has 17 residues. The CDR3 nucleotides are TGTGCCAGCAGCCAAGGGGCAGACCAAATAGCCAAAAACATTCAGTACTTC. Residues: CASSQGADQIAKNIQYF.

The rearrangement joins TRBV15 to TRBJ1-3; no reliable D call. V was clipped by 0 bases and J by 0 bases, with 9 bases between them. The CDR3 consists of 16 residues. Germline assignment: CDR1 LNHNV and CDR2 YYDKDF (reference sequence). The CDR3 DNA sequence: TGTGCCACCAGCAGAGATTCGGGGTACTCTGGAAACACCATATATTTT. It is translated as CATSRDSGYSGNTIYF.

This rearrangement joins TRBV7-8 to TRBJ1-3, with a tentative D call TRBD1 (5 bases). The length of the CDR3 is 19 residues. Between the trimmed V and J ends, which lost 2 bases and 0 bases, there was a span of 20 bases. Germline V CDR1 and CDR2: SGHVS, FQNEAQ. The CDR3 loop is CASSLSSGRDPSSGNTIYF. CDR3 DNA sequence: TGTGCCAGCAGCTTATCTTCAGGGAGGGATCCTAGCTCTGGAAACACCATATATTTT.

CDR3 nucleotide sequence: TGTGCCATCAGTGAGGGGCGGGAAGGCGAGCAGTACTTC. Protein sequence: CAISEGREGEQYF. V usage is TRBV10-3 and J usage is TRBJ2-7; perhaps TRBD2 as D (6 bases). Germline V gene data show CDR1 as ENHRY and CDR2 as SYGVKD. V was clipped by 2 bases and J by 6 bases, with 11 bases between them. The CDR3 contains 13 residues.

This clone was counted only a few times. This rearrangement joins TRBV19 to TRBJ1-5, with D maybe TRBD1 (5 bases). This CDR3 has 17 amino acids. Trimming removed 1 base at V and 0 bases at J, with 13 bases between. Germline values: CDR1 LNHDA, CDR2 SQIVND (reference sequence). As DNA, the CDR3 is TGTGCCAGTAGTATAGGGGGGGACGGTTATAGCAATCAGCCCCAGCATTTT. Its protein is CASSIGGDGYSNQPQHF.

The rearrangement links TRBV12-3 or TRBV12-4 to TRBJ1-1; unclear D gene. V lost 6 bases, J lost 1 base, and 9 bases lay in between. The CDR3 sequence is 13 residues long. The CDR3 sequence is CASSQQPNTEAFF. The DNA of the CDR3 is TGTGCCAGCAGCCAACAGCCGAACACTGAAGCTTTCTTT.

The chain has TRBV3-1 (or the pseudogene TRBV3-2) and TRBJ2-1, with TRBD1 as a possible D gene (5 bases). The CDR3 is 16 residues long. The germline gives CDR1 LGHDT, CDR2 YNNKEL (reference sequence). The V gene lost 0 bases and the J gene lost 0 bases, with 9 bases spanning the gap. The CDR3 coding sequence is TGTGCCAGCAGCCAAGATGGGGCTCGCTCCTACAATGAGCAGTTCTTC. It yields the protein CASSQDGARSYNEQFF.

The rearrangement links TRBV9 to TRBJ1-6; a weak D match, TRBD1 (5 bases). This CDR3 has 13 residues. V was trimmed by 4 bases and J by 7 bases, leaving 9 bases between them. The germline V gene encodes CDR1 SGDLS and CDR2 YYNGEE. This CDR3 reads CASSMTVNSPLHF. CDR3 nucleotides: TGTGCCAGCAGCATGACAGTAAATTCACCCCTCCACTTT.

The chain recombines TRBV7-2 with TRBJ1-2; 7 bases map to TRBD1. The CDR3 length is 14 residues. The V gene end was trimmed by 2 bases and the J gene end by 12 bases; junction bases not matched to a gene: 12. Germline CDR1 is SGHTA and CDR2 is FQGNSA. The CDR3 nucleotides are TGTGCCAGCAGCTTATCCTATGGGACAGCCATCAACACCTTC. It encodes CASSLSYGTAINTF.

The V call is TRBV19, the J call TRBJ2-7, with D hard to call. Germline lookup yields CDR1 LNHDA and CDR2 SQIVND (reference sequence). Trimming left V 1 base short and J 0 bases short, with 10 bases between. The CDR3 contains 15 residues. CDR3 nucleotides: TGTGCCAGTAGTATAGTTACTGAGAGCTCCTACGAGCAGTACTTC. Amino acids: CASSIVTESSYEQYF.

Worth noting for this clone: In the same sample, other DNA sequences code for this CDR3. V usage is TRBV2 and J usage is TRBJ2-3, with TRBD2 matching 7 bases. V dropped 3 bases and J dropped 0; count of bases not matched to a gene: 3. The CDR3 runs to 15 residues. In germline, CDR1 is SNHLY, CDR2 FYNNEI. CDR3 sequence reads: CASSEGRGSTDTQYF. The CDR3 coding sequence is TGTGCCAGCAGTGAGGGGCGGGGGAGCACAGATACGCAGTATTTT.

V usage is TRBV7-9 and J usage is TRBJ1-1; D is unresolved. V gave up 5 bases and J gave up 1 base, with 11 bases separating them. There are 14 residues in the CDR3. CDR1 is SEHNR and CDR2 is FQNEAQ in the germline V gene (reference sequence). Here the CDR3 reads CASSPLQRNTEAFF. The CDR3, as DNA: TGTGCCAGCAGCCCTTTGCAGCGGAACACTGAAGCTTTCTTT.